The rows below give T cell receptor beta chains drawn from one sample of a study of neoadjuvant nivolumab and ipilimumab in lung cancer. Profiling relied on immunoSEQ multiplex PCR, and the TCRdb table lists in-frame clones only, not all of them. The sample has about 16,000 clones, 76% seen once. Material: tumor tissue, obtained after neoadjuvant nivolumab, alone or with ipilimumab, at or shortly before surgery. The receptors were sampled from an adult with non-small cell lung cancer. Both conserved end residues are part of each CDR3. A D gene is named only where the DNA matches it firmly. For some rows the clone size is stated as once, few or many, or as a class when expanded; others skip it.

clone_size: few; cdr3_length: 16; j_call: TRBJ1-3; d_call: TRBD1; v_call: TRBV7-6; cdr3_aa: CASSQMGQASGNTIYF; cdr3_nt: TGTGCCAGCAGTCAAATGGGACAGGCCTCTGGAAACACCATATATTTT
clone_size: .; cdr3_length: 16; j_call: TRBJ1-1; d_call: TRBD1; v_call: TRBV5-6; cdr3_aa: CASSLIRDSLNTEAFF; cdr3_nt: TGTGCCAGCAGCTTGATACGGGACAGTTTGAACACTGAAGCTTTCTTT
clone_size: once; cdr3_length: 15; j_call: TRBJ2-3; d_call: TRBD2; v_call: TRBV7-2; cdr3_aa: CASSLGAGGPDTQYF; cdr3_nt: TGTGCCAGCAGCTTAGGCGCGGGGGGGCCAGATACGCAGTATTTT
clone_size: .; cdr3_length: 15; j_call: TRBJ1-6; d_call: .; v_call: TRBV5-5; cdr3_aa: CASSLDGGGISPLHF; cdr3_nt: TGTGCCAGCAGCTTGGATGGGGGAGGTATTTCACCCCTCCACTTT
clone_size: .; cdr3_length: 14; j_call: TRBJ1-3; d_call: .; v_call: TRBV11-2; cdr3_aa: CASSLPNSGNTIYF; cdr3_nt: TGTGCCAGCAGCTTACCAAACTCTGGAAACACCATATATTTT
clone_size: .; cdr3_length: 17; j_call: TRBJ2-7; d_call: TRBD1; v_call: TRBV28; cdr3_aa: CASTKGQATLSSYEQYF; cdr3_nt: TGTGCCAGCACCAAAGGACAGGCAACCTTGAGCTCCTACGAGCAGTACTTC
clone_size: .; cdr3_length: 14; j_call: TRBJ1-4; d_call: .; v_call: TRBV5-1; cdr3_aa: CASSFHTDPEKLFF; cdr3_nt: TGCGCCAGCAGCTTCCACACGGATCCTGAAAAACTGTTTTTT
clone_size: .; cdr3_length: 14; j_call: TRBJ1-6; d_call: .; v_call: TRBV5-1; cdr3_aa: CASSLVGQGSPLHF; cdr3_nt: TGCGCCAGCAGCTTGGTGGGCCAGGGGTCACCCCTCCACTTT
clone_size: .; cdr3_length: 15; j_call: TRBJ1-6; d_call: TRBD1; v_call: TRBV5-1; cdr3_aa: CASSLVPGGNSPLHF; cdr3_nt: TGCGCCAGCAGCTTGGTACCAGGGGGTAACTCACCCCTCCACTTT
clone_size: .; cdr3_length: 14; j_call: TRBJ1-4; d_call: .; v_call: TRBV9; cdr3_aa: CASSSRGTNEKLFF; cdr3_nt: TGTGCCAGCAGCAGTAGGGGAACTAATGAAAAACTGTTTTTT
clone_size: .; cdr3_length: 15; j_call: TRBJ1-6; d_call: .; v_call: TRBV6-1; cdr3_aa: CASSELWGYNSPLHF; cdr3_nt: TGTGCCAGCAGTGAACTGTGGGGCTATAATTCACCCCTCCACTTT
clone_size: .; cdr3_length: 16; j_call: TRBJ2-2; d_call: TRBD1; v_call: TRBV7-6; cdr3_aa: CASSLGPGQGTGELFF; cdr3_nt: TGTGCCAGCAGCTTAGGACCGGGACAGGGCACCGGGGAGCTGTTTTTT
clone_size: .; cdr3_length: 12; j_call: TRBJ2-1; d_call: .; v_call: TRBV29-1; cdr3_aa: CSHRAPYNEQFF; cdr3_nt: TGCAGCCACAGGGCGCCCTACAATGAGCAGTTCTTC
clone_size: .; cdr3_length: 20; j_call: TRBJ2-1; d_call: TRBD2; v_call: TRBV7-8; cdr3_aa: CASSPVLGQPGLAGINEQFF; cdr3_nt: TGTGCCAGCAGTCCGGTATTGGGACAGCCCGGACTAGCGGGGATCAATGAGCAGTTCTTC
clone_size: .; cdr3_length: 16; j_call: TRBJ2-2; d_call: .; v_call: TRBV5-1; cdr3_aa: CASSSRAGENTGELFF; cdr3_nt: TGCGCCAGCAGCTCCCGAGCAGGGGAGAACACCGGGGAGCTGTTTTTT
clone_size: .; cdr3_length: 15; j_call: TRBJ1-5; d_call: .; v_call: TRBV6-1; cdr3_aa: CATSRVGGHDQPQHF; cdr3_nt: TGTGCCACCTCGAGAGTCGGGGGGCATGATCAGCCCCAGCATTTT
clone_size: few; cdr3_length: 15; j_call: TRBJ1-3; d_call: .; v_call: TRBV7-3; cdr3_aa: CASSQGPSSGNTIYF; cdr3_nt: TGTGCCAGCAGCCAGGGACCGAGCTCTGGAAACACCATATATTTT
clone_size: .; cdr3_length: 14; j_call: TRBJ2-4; d_call: .; v_call: TRBV5-6; cdr3_aa: CASSLTGPGDIQYF; cdr3_nt: TGTGCCAGCAGTTTGACCGGCCCGGGAGACATTCAGTACTTC
clone_size: .; cdr3_length: 14; j_call: TRBJ1-2; d_call: .; v_call: TRBV2; cdr3_aa: CASSPISGVYGYTF; cdr3_nt: TGTGCCAGCAGTCCCATCTCAGGGGTATATGGCTACACCTTC
clone_size: .; cdr3_length: 12; j_call: TRBJ1-2; d_call: .; v_call: TRBV6-5; cdr3_aa: CASRPGVGGYTF; cdr3_nt: TGTGCCAGCAGGCCCGGGGTGGGGGGCTACACCTTC
clone_size: .; cdr3_length: 13; j_call: TRBJ1-2; d_call: .; v_call: TRBV6-5; cdr3_aa: CASSRDPVNGYTF; cdr3_nt: TGTGCCAGCAGTCGCGACCCAGTGAATGGCTACACCTTC
clone_size: .; cdr3_length: 14; j_call: TRBJ2-2; d_call: TRBD1; v_call: TRBV18; cdr3_aa: CASSRDRDTGELFF; cdr3_nt: TGTGCCAGCTCACGGGACAGGGACACCGGGGAGCTGTTTTTT
clone_size: .; cdr3_length: 14; j_call: TRBJ2-5; d_call: .; v_call: TRBV30; cdr3_aa: CAWRQKGSQETQYF; cdr3_nt: TGTGCCTGGAGGCAAAAGGGGTCCCAAGAGACCCAGTACTTC
clone_size: .; cdr3_length: 15; j_call: TRBJ1-2; d_call: .; v_call: TRBV19; cdr3_aa: CASRAKAPGGYGYTF; cdr3_nt: TGTGCCAGTAGGGCCAAGGCCCCGGGAGGCTATGGCTACACCTTC
clone_size: once; cdr3_length: 17; j_call: TRBJ2-1; d_call: .; v_call: TRBV7-9; cdr3_aa: CASSLAQGTGYYNEQFF; cdr3_nt: TGTGCCAGCAGCTTAGCCCAGGGGACGGGGTACTACAATGAGCAGTTCTTC
clone_size: .; cdr3_length: 13; j_call: TRBJ1-1; d_call: TRBD1; v_call: TRBV7-2; cdr3_aa: CASSSSDRGEAFF; cdr3_nt: TGTGCCAGCAGCTCATCGGACAGGGGGGAAGCTTTCTTT
clone_size: .; cdr3_length: 15; j_call: TRBJ2-3; d_call: .; v_call: TRBV7-9; cdr3_aa: CASSSLAASTDTQYF; cdr3_nt: TGTGCCAGCAGCTCCTTAGCGGCTAGCACAGATACGCAGTATTTT
clone_size: .; cdr3_length: 14; j_call: TRBJ1-1; d_call: TRBD1; v_call: TRBV10-3; cdr3_aa: CAISELDRVSEAFF; cdr3_nt: TGTGCCATCAGTGAGCTAGACAGGGTCTCTGAAGCTTTCTTT
clone_size: .; cdr3_length: 15; j_call: TRBJ1-2; d_call: TRBD1; v_call: TRBV4-3; cdr3_aa: CASSQDSGQHYGYTF; cdr3_nt: TGCGCCAGCAGCCAAGATTCGGGACAGCACTATGGCTACACCTTC
clone_size: .; cdr3_length: 15; j_call: TRBJ2-1; d_call: .; v_call: TRBV13; cdr3_aa: CASSLEGGPVNEQFF; cdr3_nt: TGTGCCAGCAGCTTAGAGGGGGGGCCAGTAAATGAGCAGTTCTTC
clone_size: .; cdr3_length: 17; j_call: TRBJ1-4; d_call: TRBD1; v_call: TRBV4-1; cdr3_aa: CASSQDAGGGVAEKLFF; cdr3_nt: TGCGCCAGCAGCCAAGATGCAGGGGGCGGAGTGGCTGAAAAACTGTTTTTT
clone_size: .; cdr3_length: 13; j_call: TRBJ1-2; d_call: TRBD1; v_call: TRBV27; cdr3_aa: CASRQTGHYGYTF; cdr3_nt: TGTGCCAGCAGGCAGACAGGGCATTATGGCTACACCTTC
clone_size: .; cdr3_length: 13; j_call: TRBJ2-5; d_call: .; v_call: TRBV5-1; cdr3_aa: CASSVMLGETQYF; cdr3_nt: TGCGCCAGCAGCGTCATGCTAGGAGAGACCCAGTACTTC